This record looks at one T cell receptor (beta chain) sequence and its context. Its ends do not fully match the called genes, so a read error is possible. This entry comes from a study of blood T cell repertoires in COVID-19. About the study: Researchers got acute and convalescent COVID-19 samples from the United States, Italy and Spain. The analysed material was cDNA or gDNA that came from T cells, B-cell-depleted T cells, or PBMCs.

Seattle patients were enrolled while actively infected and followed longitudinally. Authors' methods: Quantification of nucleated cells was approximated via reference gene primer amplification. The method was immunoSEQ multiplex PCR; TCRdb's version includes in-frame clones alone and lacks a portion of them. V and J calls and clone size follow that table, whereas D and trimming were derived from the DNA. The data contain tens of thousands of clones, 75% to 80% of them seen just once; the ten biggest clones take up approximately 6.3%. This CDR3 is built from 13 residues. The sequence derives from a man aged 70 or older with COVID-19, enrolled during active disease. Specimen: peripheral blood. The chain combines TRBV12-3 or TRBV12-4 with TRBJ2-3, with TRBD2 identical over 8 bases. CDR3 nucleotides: TGTGCCAGCAGTTCCTTGGGACTAGAAGTTTCGGATTTT. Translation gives CASSSLGLEVSDF.